The T cell receptor beta chain described here comes from a study of regulatory T cells in long-lasting Graves disease. This clonotype was detected ten times or more. Documented time point: persistent/refractory GD, antithyroid drugs over 5 years with positive TRAb. Extracted PBMC RNA gave rise to the TCR library. For TCR beta, libraries came from iRepertoire HTBI primers and Arm-PCR of CDR3 regions. MiXCR, run by TCRdb on the multiplex PCR reads, gives a single entry per CDR3 protein. Among about 470,000 distinct CDR3 sequences listed, around 20% were seen once. The source of this sequence is a female donor with Graves disease. This specimen consisted of peripheral blood mononuclear cells (PBMCs), obtained when the disease was refractory, from a patient treated with antithyroid drugs.

DNA of the CDR3: TGTGCCAGCAGTGTTAGGGGGCGGTCCTACGAGCAGTACTTC. This encodes CASSVRGRSYEQYF. V is TRBV2 and J is TRBJ2-7, with TRBD1 matching 7 bases. Germline-derived CDR1 and CDR2 are SNHLY and FYNNEI. With 4 bases clipped from V and 1 base from J, the junction kept 4 bases outside the gene matches. The CDR3 totals 14 residues.